A single sample is the source of the 32 T cell receptor beta chains below, sequenced in a study of T cells in women clearing cervical HPV infection. Repertoires were generated with immunoSEQ multiplex PCR, while TCRdb's copy carries only in-frame clones and drops some. This repertoire comprises roughly 35,000 clones; its ten largest clones make up about 1.7%. Sequencing was carried out using blood buffy coat. The source is a woman between 18 and 70 years old with a cervical HPV16 infection that either progressed to CIN3+ or cleared (not recorded which).

Concerning this clone: The sequenced fragment ends 3 residues before the CDR3 boundary, so the rest is inferred from the germline J gene. The chain employs TRBV6-4 and TRBJ2-1; 9 positions agree with TRBD1. V gave up 1 base and J gave up 8 bases; unmatched junction bases: 9. The CDR3 is made up of 16 amino acids. The germline V gene has CDR1 MRHNA and CDR2 SNTAGT. The CDR3 loop is CASSDWGTGNSYEQFF. The CDR3 bases that were read are TGTGCCAGCAGTGACTGGGGGACAGGGAACTCATATGAG.

Note on this clone: With the read ending 3 residues before the CDR3 end, the germline J gene is used to fill in that end. This chain connects TRBV20-1 to TRBJ2-1; 7 bases map to TRBD2. This CDR3 spans 13 amino acids. Germline assignment: CDR1 DFQATT and CDR2 SNEGSKA (reference sequence). V lost 5 bases, J lost 9 bases, and 10 bases stayed unmatched. The covered CDR3 bases are TGCAGTGCTTCTCTAGCGGTGGCAGGTGAG. Protein product: CSASLAVAGE. The complete CDR3 protein is CSASLAVAGEQFF.

Judged by frequency, this clone is medium-sized (0.01 to 0.1%). The read stops 3 residues short of the end of the CDR3; the missing end is completed from the germline J gene. The V gene is TRBV7-3, the J gene TRBJ2-3; D is unresolved. V dropped 5 bases and J dropped 5 bases, with 8 bases sitting between them. This CDR3 contains 12 residues. CDR1 is SGHTA, CDR2 FQGTGA, per germline. Incomplete CDR3 DNA: TGTGCCAGCAGCCATACCGGAGATACG. Residues: CASSHTGDT. The CDR3 in its entirety is CASSHTGDTQYF.

Regarding this clone: Read sequence stops 3 residues before the CDR3 end, and the germline J gene provides the missing end. V gene TRBV7-2 combines with J gene TRBJ2-3, with D perhaps TRBD1 (5 bases). The CDR3 runs 13 residues. Germline assignment: CDR1 SGHTA and CDR2 FQGNSA. CDR3 bases read: TGTGCCAGCAGCCCAGTCGATGTGGGGCCG. Its translation: CASSPVDVGP. The complete CDR3 sequence is CASSPVDVGPQYF. Using reference TRBV7-2 and TRBJ2-3 for the parts outside the CDR3, the full variable domain is GAGVSQSPSNKVTEKGKDVELRCDPISGHTALYWYRQSLGQGLEFLIYFQGNSAPDKSGLPSDRFSAERTGGSVSTLTIQRTQQEDSAVYLCASSPVDVGPQYFGPGTRLTVL.

Worth noting for this clone: The read is 3 residues too short to cover the CDR3 end, so that end is filled in from the germline J gene. The gene calls are TRBV7-2 and TRBJ1-4, with TRBD1 identical over 8 bases. The CDR3 runs to 14 residues. Trimming removed 5 bases from V and 8 bases from J; junction bases left unmatched: 7. The germline gives CDR1 SGHTA, CDR2 FQGNSA. The CDR3 bases that were read are TGTGCCAGCAGCACGGGACAGGCAAGCGAAAAA. Residues: CASSTGQASEK. The full CDR3 protein reads CASSTGQASEKLFF.

Note on this clone: Read data end 3 residues before the CDR3 end; the end is taken from the germline J gene. This chain joins TRBV19 and TRBJ2-3; D might be TRBD1 (5 bases). CDR1 and CDR2 (germline): LNHDA, SQIVND (reference sequence). The CDR3 runs to 14 residues. V gave up 6 bases and J gave up 1 base, with 11 bases separating them. The covered CDR3 bases are TGTGCCAGTAGAGGGGCAAGGGGCACAGATACG. Translating gives CASRGARGTDT. The complete CDR3 protein is CASRGARGTDTQYF.

The part of the CDR3 DNA that was read is TGTGCCAGCATCAGAACAGGGGCGGGC. Its translation is CASIRTGAG. The full CDR3 protein is CASIRTGAGYTF. This chain connects TRBV5-6 to TRBJ1-2, with TRBD1 identical over 7 bases. Read sequence stops 3 residues before the CDR3 end, and the germline J gene provides the missing end. Germline CDR1 is SGHDT and CDR2 is YYEEEE. This CDR3 is 12 amino acids long.

Note on this clone: The CDR3 extends 3 residues past the end of the read, so its final part is completed from the germline J gene. The chain recombines TRBV20-1 with TRBJ2-2; D is unresolved. CDR3 length: 13 amino acids. Germline assignment: CDR1 DFQATT and CDR2 SNEGSKA (reference sequence). Trimming pared 8 bases from V and 0 bases from J, leaving 10 bases between. The CDR3 here is CSISGANTGELFF. Partial CDR3 DNA: TGCAGTATTTCAGGCGCGAACACCGGGGAG.

About this clone: The read finishes 3 residues shy of the CDR3 end, and the germline J gene is used to complete it. V is TRBV9 and J is TRBJ2-3; 13 positions agree with TRBD2. CDR3 length: 17 residues. Per the germline V gene, CDR1 is SGDLS and CDR2 is YYNGEE. The ends lost 2 bases at V and 5 bases at J; junction bases unmatched: 8. CDR3 residues: CASSVSPTSGRLDTQYF. Incomplete CDR3 DNA: TGTGCCAGCAGCGTCTCCCCGACTAGCGGGAGGTTAGATACG.

Turning to this clone: Sequencing ends 3 residues short of the CDR3 end; the germline J gene provides the rest. J is TRBJ2-7 and V is TRBV18; no clear D. Germline V gene sequence: CDR1 KGHSH, CDR2 LQKENI. The CDR3 consists of 13 residues. With 0 bases removed from V and 0 bases from J, the gap between germline ends came to 3 bases. The covered CDR3 bases are TGTGCCAGCTCACCACCCAGCTCCTACGAG. Amino acids: CASSPPSSYE. The entire CDR3 sequence reads CASSPPSSYEQYF.

Details on this clone: The read finishes 3 residues shy of the CDR3 end, and the germline J gene is used to complete it. The chain uses TRBV5-1 and TRBJ2-7; 8 bases are a match to TRBD1. Trimming removed 2 bases from V and 3 bases from J; junction bases left unmatched: 4. Germline CDR1 reads SGHRS; CDR2 reads YFSETQ. The CDR3 covers 14 residues. The DNA read from the CDR3 is TGCGCCAGCAGCTTCGGGACAGGTGGCTACGAG. It yields the protein CASSFGTGGYE. The complete CDR3 sequence is CASSFGTGGYEQYF. Based on the CDR3 plus reference TRBV5-1 and TRBJ2-7, the full variable domain is KAGVTQTPRYLIKTRGQQVTLSCSPISGHRSVSWYQQTPGQGLQFLFEYFSETQRNKGNFPGRFSGRQFSNSRSEMNVSTLELGDSALYLCASSFGTGGYEQYFGPGTRLTVT.

On this clone itself: The read halts 3 residues ahead of the CDR3 end, with the missing end drawn from the germline J gene. The J gene is TRBJ1-2, the V gene TRBV20-1, with D possibly matching TRBD1 (5 bases). Per the germline V gene, CDR1 is DFQATT and CDR2 is SNEGSKA (reference sequence). Trimming cost V 3 bases and J 4 bases, with 15 bases left between them. The CDR3 has 14 amino acids. CDR3 protein: CSASPQAAAYGYTF. Incomplete CDR3 DNA: TGCAGTGCTAGTCCACAGGCTGCCGCCTATGGC.

A remark on this clone: From the germline J gene comes the end of the CDR3, since the read stops 3 residues before it. The V call is TRBV6-2 or TRBV6-3, the J call TRBJ1-2; tentatively, D is TRBD1 (6 bases). CDR1 is MNHEY, CDR2 SVGEGT, per germline. Deletions cut 4 bases from V and 4 bases from J, with 10 bases between. The CDR3 runs to 13 residues. The covered CDR3 bases are TGTGCCAGCAGTTTAACAGGGTTCTATGGC. Residues: CASSLTGFYG. The CDR3 in its entirety is CASSLTGFYGYTF.

Note on this clone: The DNA ends 3 residues before the CDR3 does, and the rest of the CDR3 is filled in from the germline J gene. The chain uses TRBV20-1 and TRBJ2-2; perhaps TRBD1 as D (5 bases). This CDR3 has 14 amino acids. Germline V lookup: CDR1 DFQATT, CDR2 SNEGSKA (reference sequence). V lost 0 bases and J 4 bases, leaving 9 bases between the germline ends. The sequenced CDR3 bases are TGCAGTGCTAGAGAGACAGCCCCCACCGGGGAG. Translation gives CSARETAPTGE. The full CDR3 sequence reads CSARETAPTGELFF.

Turning to this clone: Sequencing ends 3 residues short of the CDR3 end; the germline J gene provides the rest. The rearrangement links TRBV7-2 to TRBJ2-2; D might be TRBD2 (5 bases). The germline V gene encodes CDR1 SGHTA and CDR2 FQGNSA. The CDR3 extends over 14 amino acids. The part of the CDR3 DNA that was read is TGTGCCAGCAGCTTGGACTCAGTTAATGAAAAG. Amino acids: CASSLDSVNEK. The whole CDR3 protein reads CASSLDSVNEKLFF.

Remarks on this clone: Read sequence stops 3 residues before the CDR3 end, and the germline J gene provides the missing end. The chain carries TRBV7-9 and TRBJ1-6; no reliable D call. V lost 3 bases to trimming and J lost 4 bases, with 7 bases between them. CDR3 length: 14 amino acids. The germline V gene has CDR1 SEHNR and CDR2 FQNEAQ (reference sequence). Here the CDR3 reads CASSLEQYNSPLHF. Incomplete CDR3 DNA: TGTGCCAGCAGCTTGGAACAGTATAATTCACCC.

The CDR3 protein is CASSLGTGFNDYTF. CDR3 DNA (partial): TGTGCCAGCAGCTTAGGGACAGGGTTCAATGAC. This sequence joins TRBV7-9 and TRBJ1-2; 8 nucleotides agree with TRBD1. Coverage ceases 3 residues before the CDR3 finishes, and the germline J gene fills in the end. CDR1 is SEHNR and CDR2 is FQNEAQ in the germline V gene (reference sequence). This CDR3 is built from 14 residues.

CDR3 amino acids: CSARLAGALSYNEQFF. CDR3 DNA (partial): TGCAGTGCTCGACTAGCGGGGGCCCTCTCCTACAATGAG. The V and J genes are TRBV20-1 and TRBJ2-1, with 12 bases fitting TRBD2. The read gets to within 3 residues of the CDR3 end, and the germline J gene fills in the rest. V was pared by 5 bases and J by 0 bases, with 5 bases of the junction left unmatched. Germline V CDR1 and CDR2: DFQATT, SNEGSKA (reference sequence). The CDR3 consists of 16 residues.

With regard to this clone: From the germline J gene comes the end of the CDR3, since the read stops 3 residues before it. The V call is TRBV6-2 or TRBV6-3, the J call TRBJ1-6; D not resolved. The CDR3 extends over 13 amino acids. The V gene's germline CDR1 is MNHEY and CDR2 SVGEGT. Trimming stripped 5 bases from V and 7 bases from J, with 9 bases between. The sequenced CDR3 bases are TGTGCCAGCAGTCCCACAGAAAATTCACCC. Its protein is CASSPTENSP. The complete CDR3 reads CASSPTENSPLHF.

Comments on this clone: The read falls 3 residues short of the CDR3 end, and the missing part is taken from the germline J gene. This chain joins TRBV19 and TRBJ2-2; 7 bases fit TRBD2. Germline V gene sequence: CDR1 LNHDA, CDR2 SQIVND (reference sequence). The CDR3 is made up of 14 amino acids. V shed 7 bases, J shed 1 base, and the junction held 3 bases outside the gene matches. The CDR3 DNA, read in part, is TGTGCCAGTACGGGGAGGGTGAACACCGGGGAG. Protein: CASTGRVNTGE. The full CDR3 protein reads CASTGRVNTGELFF.

Points on this clone: The read gets to within 3 residues of the CDR3 end, and the germline J gene fills in the rest. The chain has TRBV7-9 and TRBJ2-5; D unclear. V lost 1 base and J 2 bases, leaving 8 bases between the germline ends. Looked up from germline, CDR1 is SEHNR and CDR2 is FQNEAQ (reference sequence). CDR3 length: 14 amino acids. The covered CDR3 bases are TGTGCCAGCAGCTTAGAAACATCACAAGAGACC. Translation: CASSLETSQET. The whole CDR3 sequence is CASSLETSQETQYF.

Concerning this clone: The missing CDR3 end, 3 residues past where the read stops, is filled in from the germline J gene. This chain uses TRBV20-1 with TRBJ2-1; 8 nucleotides line up with TRBD1. Germline values: CDR1 DFQATT, CDR2 SNEGSKA (reference sequence). This CDR3 is built from 14 residues. V trimming: 4 bases; J trimming: 7 bases; junction bases outside the gene matches: 9. Partial CDR3 DNA: TGCAGTGCTACGATGACAGGGGATCCGAATGAG. Translated, it gives CSATMTGDPNE. In full, the CDR3 reads CSATMTGDPNEQFF.

Remarks on this clone: The read stops 3 residues short of the end of the CDR3; the missing end is completed from the germline J gene. This chain connects TRBV7-2 to TRBJ2-4; the D gene is possibly TRBD1 (5 bases). Trimming took 3 bases from V and 3 from J, leaving 12 bases between them. This CDR3 has 15 residues. Germline values: CDR1 SGHTA, CDR2 FQGNSA. The CDR3 is CASSLVRGSKNIQYF. CDR3 DNA, as far as it was read: TGTGCCAGCAGCTTGGTTAGGGGCAGCAAAAACATT.

As for this clone: Read data end 3 residues before the CDR3 end; the end is taken from the germline J gene. The J gene is TRBJ1-4, the V gene TRBV4-2; maybe TRBD1 (5 bases). Germline values: CDR1 LGHNA, CDR2 YNFKEQ. The CDR3 extends over 16 amino acids. V was trimmed by 1 base and J by 8 bases, leaving 17 bases between them. The DNA read from the CDR3 is TGTGCCAGCAGCCAAGGGATCTCGGGGGGAGGCGAAAAA. Protein: CASSQGISGGGEK. The full CDR3 protein is CASSQGISGGGEKLFF.

Comments on this clone: The read ends 3 residues before the CDR3 terminus; that terminus is restored from the germline J gene. This chain connects TRBV20-1 to TRBJ2-1; TRBD2 aligns across 10 bases. The CDR3 length is 13 residues. The V segment lost 6 bases and the J segment 5 bases; nucleotides outside the gene matches: 4. Looked up from germline, CDR1 is DFQATT and CDR2 is SNEGSKA (reference sequence). The covered CDR3 bases are TGCAGTGCCCTACTAGCGGGGCACAATGAG. Protein: CSALLAGHNE. The full CDR3 sequence reads CSALLAGHNEQFF.

About this clone itself: The sequence runs out 3 residues before the end of the CDR3; the remainder is reconstructed from the germline J gene. The rearrangement uses TRBV19 and TRBJ2-1; 10 nucleotides agree with TRBD2. There are 14 residues in the CDR3. Germline V gene lookup returns CDR1 LNHDA and CDR2 SQIVND (reference sequence). V dropped 8 bases and J dropped 0; count of bases not matched to a gene: 1. CDR3 sequence reads: CASGLAVSYNEQFF. CDR3 DNA, as far as it was read: TGTGCCAGTGGACTAGCGGTCTCCTACAATGAG.

As to this clone: The CDR3 is cut off 3 residues early in the read; its end comes from the germline J gene. V is TRBV20-1 and J is TRBJ2-4, with 7 bases that match TRBD2. From germline, CDR1 is DFQATT and CDR2 SNEGSKA (reference sequence). CDR3 length: 15 amino acids. CDR3 DNA (partial): TGCAGTGCTAGATCCTCACAGCGGGGCCAAGAGACT. It specifies CSARSSQRGQET. In full, the CDR3 is CSARSSQRGQETQYF.

Comments on this clone: The junction differs from germline at one of its ends, possibly a read error. Read coverage stops 3 residues before the CDR3 terminus; the germline J gene supplies the remainder. This rearrangement joins TRBV7-7 to TRBJ2-1; tentative D call: TRBD2 (6 bases). This CDR3 is built from 18 residues. The germline V gene encodes CDR1 SSHAT and CDR2 FNYEAQ (reference sequence). The CDR3 here is CASSPTGGAPTSYNEQFF. CDR3 bases read: TGTGCTAGCAGCCCAACCGGAGGGGCCCCGACTAGCTACAATGAG.

Regarding this clone: The CDR3 extends 3 residues past the end of the read, so its final part is completed from the germline J gene. The chain is built from TRBV19 and TRBJ2-2; 9 positions match TRBD1. The CDR3 extends over 18 amino acids. The V gene's germline CDR1 is LNHDA and CDR2 SQIVND (reference sequence). The sequenced part of the CDR3 DNA is TGTGCCAGTAGTAGCAGTCTGGGCGGGACAGGGAGAGGATCACCG. It codes for CASSSSLGGTGRGSP. Given in full, the CDR3 is CASSSSLGGTGRGSPLFF.

As concerns this clone: The CDR3 extends 3 residues past the end of the read, so its final part is completed from the germline J gene. V usage is TRBV5-1 and J usage is TRBJ1-1; 7 positions match TRBD1. The CDR3 consists of 15 residues. Germline V gene sequence: CDR1 SGHRS, CDR2 YFSETQ. CDR3 sequence reads: CASSLGGTAHRGAFF. The CDR3 DNA, read in part, is TGCGCCAGCAGCTTGGGGGGGACAGCCCATAGAGGA. The full variable domain, rest sourced from reference TRBV5-1 and TRBJ1-1, is KAGVTQTPRYLIKTRGQQVTLSCSPISGHRSVSWYQQTPGQGLQFLFEYFSETQRNKGNFPGRFSGRQFSNSRSEMNVSTLELGDSALYLCASSLGGTAHRGAFFGQGTRLTVV.

Concerning this clone: The CDR3 end is not reached by the read, which stops 3 residues before it; the germline J gene fills it in. The V and J genes are TRBV6-2 or TRBV6-3 and TRBJ1-6; D is perhaps TRBD1 (6 bases). The V end lost 5 bases, the J end lost 10 bases, and 15 bases lay between the germline ends. From germline, CDR1 is MNHEY and CDR2 SVGEGT. The CDR3 is made up of 14 amino acids. CDR3 region: CASSKEDRRSPLHF. CDR3 bases read: TGTGCCAGCAGTAAAGAAGACAGGAGGTCACCC.

Note on this clone: Read coverage stops 3 residues before the CDR3 terminus; the germline J gene supplies the remainder. The rearrangement links TRBV20-1 to TRBJ1-2; D is perhaps TRBD1 (6 bases). The germline V gene encodes CDR1 DFQATT and CDR2 SNEGSKA (reference sequence). The CDR3 runs 16 residues. CDR3 sequence: CSARRTSGGAGYDYTF. Incomplete CDR3 DNA: TGCAGTGCTAGAAGGACTAGCGGGGGGGCAGGTTACGAC.